This T cell receptor beta chain was obtained from a study of CD8+ T cells in alopecia areata. Notes on the study in general: Scalp data also include sequences from resident alphabeta T cells of normal skin.

Trimming cost V 3 bases and J 1 base, with 9 bases left between them. The germline gives CDR1 SQVTM, CDR2 ANQGSEA. The CDR3 has 13 amino acids. A single count supports this clone. Its specificity is unknown. PBMCs provided sorted CD4+ and CD8+ T cells. After isolation, RNA underwent reverse transcription to generate cDNA as the sequencing template. The assay was immunoSEQ multiplex PCR, and TCRdb's table has in-frame clones only and misses some. This sample carries 200,000 to 250,000 clones, approximately 60% of them seen once, and the ten largest clones take roughly 5%. The source of this sequence is a human donor in good health. Sequenced input: CD8+ T cells sorted from blood. J is TRBJ1-1 and V is TRBV29-1; D not certain. CDR3: CSVEEGGNTEAFF. DNA of the CDR3: TGCAGCGTTGAGGAGGGCGGGAACACTGAAGCTTTCTTT.